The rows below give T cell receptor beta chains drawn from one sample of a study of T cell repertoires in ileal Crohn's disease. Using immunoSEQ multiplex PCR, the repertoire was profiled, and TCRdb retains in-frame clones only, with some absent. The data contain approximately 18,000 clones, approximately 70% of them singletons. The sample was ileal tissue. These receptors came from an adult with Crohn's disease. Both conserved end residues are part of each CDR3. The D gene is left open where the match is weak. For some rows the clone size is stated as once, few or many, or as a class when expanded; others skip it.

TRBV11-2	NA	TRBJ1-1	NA	CASSLGHTMNTEAFF	TGTGCCAGCAGCTTGGGACATACCATGAACACTGAAGCTTTCTTT
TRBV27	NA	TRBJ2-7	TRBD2	CASSLRSASGIYEQYF	TGTGCCAGCAGTTTAAGGAGCGCTAGCGGGATCTACGAGCAGTACTTC
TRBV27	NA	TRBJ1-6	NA	CASSRRQGFSKGSPLHF	TGTGCCAGCAGTCGCAGGCAGGGGTTTTCGAAGGGGTCACCCCTCCACTTT
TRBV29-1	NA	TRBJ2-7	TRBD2	CSVVLAGGGKSF	TGCAGCGTTGTTCTAGCGGGAGGGGGGAAAAGCTTC
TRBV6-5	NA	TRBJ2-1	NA	CASSYTLGYNEQFF	TGTGCCAGCAGTTACACCCTAGGTTACAATGAGCAGTTCTTC
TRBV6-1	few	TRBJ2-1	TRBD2	CASSESGRANNEQFF	TGTGCCAGCAGTGAAAGCGGGAGGGCCAACAATGAGCAGTTCTTC
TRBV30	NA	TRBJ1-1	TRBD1	CARTGGNTEAFF	TGTGCCCGGACAGGGGGCAACACTGAAGCTTTCTTT
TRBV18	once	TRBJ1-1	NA	CASSVGGNEAFF	TGTGCCAGCTCAGTAGGCGGCAATGAAGCTTTCTTT
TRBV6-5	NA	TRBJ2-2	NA	CASGRNTGELFF	TGTGCCAGCGGGAGAAACACCGGGGAGCTGTTTTTT
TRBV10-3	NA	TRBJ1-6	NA	CATLSGQNSPLHF	TGTGCCACCCTCAGCGGACAGAATTCACCCCTCCACTTT
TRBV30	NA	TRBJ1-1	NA	CAWSGRGYTEAFF	TGTGCCTGGAGTGGGCGGGGATACACTGAAGCTTTCTTT
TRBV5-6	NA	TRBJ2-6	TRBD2	CASSSLAGVAGANVLTF	TGTGCCAGCAGCTCGCTAGCGGGAGTTGCTGGGGCCAACGTCCTGACTTTC
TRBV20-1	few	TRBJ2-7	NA	CSARNNYEQYF	TGCAGTGCTAGGAACAACTACGAGCAGTACTTC
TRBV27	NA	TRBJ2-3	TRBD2	CASRKQRTSGADTQYF	TGTGCCAGCAGAAAACAACGGACTAGCGGGGCAGATACGCAGTATTTT
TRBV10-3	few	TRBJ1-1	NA	CAISMTENTEAFF	TGTGCCATCAGCATGACAGAGAACACTGAAGCTTTCTTT
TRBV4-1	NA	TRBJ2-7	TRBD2	CASSHLAGGRYEQYF	TGCGCCAGCAGCCACCTAGCGGGAGGACGCTACGAGCAGTACTTC
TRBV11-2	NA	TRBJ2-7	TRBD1	CASSFQQGHPSYEQYF	TGTGCCAGCAGCTTCCAACAGGGGCACCCTTCCTACGAGCAGTACTTC
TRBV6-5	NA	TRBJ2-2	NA	CASSYSWDTNTGELFF	TGTGCCAGCAGTTACTCTTGGGACACCAACACCGGGGAGCTGTTTTTT
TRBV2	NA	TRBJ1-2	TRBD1	CANSTQTGFSIF	TGTGCCAACTCTACCCAGACAGGGTTTTCAATTTTC
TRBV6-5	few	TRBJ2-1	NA	CASSIGAIGGEQFF	TGTGCCAGCAGTATTGGAGCGATAGGGGGTGAGCAGTTCTTC
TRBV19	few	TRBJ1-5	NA	CASSTYRDFGQPQHF	TGTGCCAGTAGTACCTACAGGGATTTTGGGCAGCCCCAGCATTTT
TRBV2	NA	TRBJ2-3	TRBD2	CASSDTGEGTDTQYF	TGTGCCAGCAGTGACACGGGGGAGGGGACAGATACGCAGTATTTT